A single T cell receptor beta chain is shown here with its context. What it recognizes is unknown. Alongside a J-beta primer mix, a sample-barcoded 5' primer served in a second PCR lasting about 7 to 11 cycles. TCRdb re-called the 5' RACE reads through MiXCR, storing one row per CDR3 protein. The sample includes 1.2 million to 1.5 million distinct CDR3 sequences, 59% of them seen just once. The data were obtained in a study of blood T cells in healthy people across ages. Study at large: Every two T cells gave about one barcoded beta molecule via template switching. Overall study findings and caveats: Unsorted PBMCs prevented conclusive naive versus antigen-experienced comparison.

Deletions cut 6 bases from V and 2 bases from J, with 15 bases between. The germline V gene has CDR1 MNHEY and CDR2 SVGAGI. The CDR3 sequence is 15 residues long. Aged about 6 to 90, donors were systemically healthy Caucasians from Russia. Sequenced material: blood. The rearrangement joins TRBV6-5 to TRBJ2-3; D call uncertain. The clonotype originates from a man younger than 35 in good health. The CDR3 nucleotides are TGTGCCAGCAGCCCTCGGTGGGCGGACACAGATACGCAGTATTTT. Its protein product is CASSPRWADTDTQYF.